This T cell receptor beta chain originates from a study of blood T cell repertoires in COVID-19. Whole-study context: Acute and convalescent COVID-19 samples came from the United States, Italy and Spain. PBMCs, B-cell-depleted T cells, or T cells were the source of the cDNA or gDNA that made up the material.

Authors' data handling: Counts of nucleated cells, estimated from reference gene primer amplification, were obtained. TCRdb keeps only in-frame clones here, not all; method: immunoSEQ multiplex PCR. V, J and clone size were drawn from that table, and D and trimming were deduced from the DNA. The sample records 250,000 to 350,000 clones, around nine tenths being singletons. CDR3 length equals 13 residues. From germline, CDR1 is SGHAT and CDR2 FQNNGV. The V and J ends lost 1 base and 3 bases respectively, with 4 bases between them. This chain joins TRBV11-2 and TRBJ1-3; D gene unclear. The sequence came from a young woman with COVID-19, enrolled during active disease. Sequenced material: peripheral blood. In nucleotides, the CDR3 is TGTGCCAGCAGCTTAGCCTTTGGAAACACCATATATTTT. The encoded protein is CASSLAFGNTIYF. Complete variable domain (other parts from reference TRBV11-2 and TRBJ1-3): EAGVAQSPRYKIIEKRQSVAFWCNPISGHATLYWYQQILGQGPKLLIQFQNNGVVDDSQLPKDRFSAERLKGVDSTLKIQPAKLEDSAVYLCASSLAFGNTIYFGEGSWLTVV.